This T cell receptor beta chain was obtained from a study of blood T cells in healthy people across ages. There are 16 residues in the CDR3. Trimming pared 2 bases from V and 5 bases from J, leaving 18 bases between. CDR1 SEHNR and CDR2 FQNEAQ come from the germline V gene (reference sequence). Overall study results and limits: The donors' CMV status was not determined, possibly confounding changes in expanded clonotypes.

A sample-barcoded 5' primer and a J-beta primer mix were used in a second PCR of roughly 6 to 11 cycles. TCRdb reanalysed the 5' RACE reads using MiXCR and keeps one entry per CDR3 protein. This table has under 2,000,000 distinct CDR3 sequences, 49% appearing once. This clonotype appeared a few times. Its antigen remains unknown. The V and J genes are TRBV7-9 and TRBJ2-5; D remains ambiguous. The source is a woman aged 40 to 49 in good health. The sequencing sample was made of blood. CDR3 protein: CASSLSRMGNWETQYF. The DNA for the CDR3 is TGTGCCAGCAGCTTAAGTCGGATGGGGAACTGGGAGACCCAGTACTTC.